There are a few counts of the clone carrying this T cell receptor beta chain. Its antigen is as yet unknown. This specimen belongs to a study of pediatric ulcerative colitis. Study results and caveats: Total lymphocyte DNA, not sorted subsets, was the template. No controls had the two rectal clonotypes shared by ulcerative colitis patients.

The rectum was sampled with one to two pinch biopsies at colonoscopy. The CDR3 has 13 amino acids. V was shortened by 5 bases and J by 4 bases, with 11 bases between the two germline ends. Germline V gene sequence: CDR1 SGHTA, CDR2 FQGNSA. Sequencing depth was up to 500,000 reads per sample. Assay: immunoSEQ multiplex PCR; the TCRdb copy retains only in-frame clones and omits some. The sample contains more than 35,000 clones, about three quarters of which appear only once. The V and J genes are TRBV7-2 and TRBJ2-5; D gene ambiguous. The sequence derives from a boy aged 5-17 years with moderate ulcerative colitis. Material: gut tissue. CDR3 sequence: CASSRRFSETQYF. For the CDR3, the DNA is TGTGCCAGCAGCCGAAGATTCTCAGAGACCCAGTACTTC.